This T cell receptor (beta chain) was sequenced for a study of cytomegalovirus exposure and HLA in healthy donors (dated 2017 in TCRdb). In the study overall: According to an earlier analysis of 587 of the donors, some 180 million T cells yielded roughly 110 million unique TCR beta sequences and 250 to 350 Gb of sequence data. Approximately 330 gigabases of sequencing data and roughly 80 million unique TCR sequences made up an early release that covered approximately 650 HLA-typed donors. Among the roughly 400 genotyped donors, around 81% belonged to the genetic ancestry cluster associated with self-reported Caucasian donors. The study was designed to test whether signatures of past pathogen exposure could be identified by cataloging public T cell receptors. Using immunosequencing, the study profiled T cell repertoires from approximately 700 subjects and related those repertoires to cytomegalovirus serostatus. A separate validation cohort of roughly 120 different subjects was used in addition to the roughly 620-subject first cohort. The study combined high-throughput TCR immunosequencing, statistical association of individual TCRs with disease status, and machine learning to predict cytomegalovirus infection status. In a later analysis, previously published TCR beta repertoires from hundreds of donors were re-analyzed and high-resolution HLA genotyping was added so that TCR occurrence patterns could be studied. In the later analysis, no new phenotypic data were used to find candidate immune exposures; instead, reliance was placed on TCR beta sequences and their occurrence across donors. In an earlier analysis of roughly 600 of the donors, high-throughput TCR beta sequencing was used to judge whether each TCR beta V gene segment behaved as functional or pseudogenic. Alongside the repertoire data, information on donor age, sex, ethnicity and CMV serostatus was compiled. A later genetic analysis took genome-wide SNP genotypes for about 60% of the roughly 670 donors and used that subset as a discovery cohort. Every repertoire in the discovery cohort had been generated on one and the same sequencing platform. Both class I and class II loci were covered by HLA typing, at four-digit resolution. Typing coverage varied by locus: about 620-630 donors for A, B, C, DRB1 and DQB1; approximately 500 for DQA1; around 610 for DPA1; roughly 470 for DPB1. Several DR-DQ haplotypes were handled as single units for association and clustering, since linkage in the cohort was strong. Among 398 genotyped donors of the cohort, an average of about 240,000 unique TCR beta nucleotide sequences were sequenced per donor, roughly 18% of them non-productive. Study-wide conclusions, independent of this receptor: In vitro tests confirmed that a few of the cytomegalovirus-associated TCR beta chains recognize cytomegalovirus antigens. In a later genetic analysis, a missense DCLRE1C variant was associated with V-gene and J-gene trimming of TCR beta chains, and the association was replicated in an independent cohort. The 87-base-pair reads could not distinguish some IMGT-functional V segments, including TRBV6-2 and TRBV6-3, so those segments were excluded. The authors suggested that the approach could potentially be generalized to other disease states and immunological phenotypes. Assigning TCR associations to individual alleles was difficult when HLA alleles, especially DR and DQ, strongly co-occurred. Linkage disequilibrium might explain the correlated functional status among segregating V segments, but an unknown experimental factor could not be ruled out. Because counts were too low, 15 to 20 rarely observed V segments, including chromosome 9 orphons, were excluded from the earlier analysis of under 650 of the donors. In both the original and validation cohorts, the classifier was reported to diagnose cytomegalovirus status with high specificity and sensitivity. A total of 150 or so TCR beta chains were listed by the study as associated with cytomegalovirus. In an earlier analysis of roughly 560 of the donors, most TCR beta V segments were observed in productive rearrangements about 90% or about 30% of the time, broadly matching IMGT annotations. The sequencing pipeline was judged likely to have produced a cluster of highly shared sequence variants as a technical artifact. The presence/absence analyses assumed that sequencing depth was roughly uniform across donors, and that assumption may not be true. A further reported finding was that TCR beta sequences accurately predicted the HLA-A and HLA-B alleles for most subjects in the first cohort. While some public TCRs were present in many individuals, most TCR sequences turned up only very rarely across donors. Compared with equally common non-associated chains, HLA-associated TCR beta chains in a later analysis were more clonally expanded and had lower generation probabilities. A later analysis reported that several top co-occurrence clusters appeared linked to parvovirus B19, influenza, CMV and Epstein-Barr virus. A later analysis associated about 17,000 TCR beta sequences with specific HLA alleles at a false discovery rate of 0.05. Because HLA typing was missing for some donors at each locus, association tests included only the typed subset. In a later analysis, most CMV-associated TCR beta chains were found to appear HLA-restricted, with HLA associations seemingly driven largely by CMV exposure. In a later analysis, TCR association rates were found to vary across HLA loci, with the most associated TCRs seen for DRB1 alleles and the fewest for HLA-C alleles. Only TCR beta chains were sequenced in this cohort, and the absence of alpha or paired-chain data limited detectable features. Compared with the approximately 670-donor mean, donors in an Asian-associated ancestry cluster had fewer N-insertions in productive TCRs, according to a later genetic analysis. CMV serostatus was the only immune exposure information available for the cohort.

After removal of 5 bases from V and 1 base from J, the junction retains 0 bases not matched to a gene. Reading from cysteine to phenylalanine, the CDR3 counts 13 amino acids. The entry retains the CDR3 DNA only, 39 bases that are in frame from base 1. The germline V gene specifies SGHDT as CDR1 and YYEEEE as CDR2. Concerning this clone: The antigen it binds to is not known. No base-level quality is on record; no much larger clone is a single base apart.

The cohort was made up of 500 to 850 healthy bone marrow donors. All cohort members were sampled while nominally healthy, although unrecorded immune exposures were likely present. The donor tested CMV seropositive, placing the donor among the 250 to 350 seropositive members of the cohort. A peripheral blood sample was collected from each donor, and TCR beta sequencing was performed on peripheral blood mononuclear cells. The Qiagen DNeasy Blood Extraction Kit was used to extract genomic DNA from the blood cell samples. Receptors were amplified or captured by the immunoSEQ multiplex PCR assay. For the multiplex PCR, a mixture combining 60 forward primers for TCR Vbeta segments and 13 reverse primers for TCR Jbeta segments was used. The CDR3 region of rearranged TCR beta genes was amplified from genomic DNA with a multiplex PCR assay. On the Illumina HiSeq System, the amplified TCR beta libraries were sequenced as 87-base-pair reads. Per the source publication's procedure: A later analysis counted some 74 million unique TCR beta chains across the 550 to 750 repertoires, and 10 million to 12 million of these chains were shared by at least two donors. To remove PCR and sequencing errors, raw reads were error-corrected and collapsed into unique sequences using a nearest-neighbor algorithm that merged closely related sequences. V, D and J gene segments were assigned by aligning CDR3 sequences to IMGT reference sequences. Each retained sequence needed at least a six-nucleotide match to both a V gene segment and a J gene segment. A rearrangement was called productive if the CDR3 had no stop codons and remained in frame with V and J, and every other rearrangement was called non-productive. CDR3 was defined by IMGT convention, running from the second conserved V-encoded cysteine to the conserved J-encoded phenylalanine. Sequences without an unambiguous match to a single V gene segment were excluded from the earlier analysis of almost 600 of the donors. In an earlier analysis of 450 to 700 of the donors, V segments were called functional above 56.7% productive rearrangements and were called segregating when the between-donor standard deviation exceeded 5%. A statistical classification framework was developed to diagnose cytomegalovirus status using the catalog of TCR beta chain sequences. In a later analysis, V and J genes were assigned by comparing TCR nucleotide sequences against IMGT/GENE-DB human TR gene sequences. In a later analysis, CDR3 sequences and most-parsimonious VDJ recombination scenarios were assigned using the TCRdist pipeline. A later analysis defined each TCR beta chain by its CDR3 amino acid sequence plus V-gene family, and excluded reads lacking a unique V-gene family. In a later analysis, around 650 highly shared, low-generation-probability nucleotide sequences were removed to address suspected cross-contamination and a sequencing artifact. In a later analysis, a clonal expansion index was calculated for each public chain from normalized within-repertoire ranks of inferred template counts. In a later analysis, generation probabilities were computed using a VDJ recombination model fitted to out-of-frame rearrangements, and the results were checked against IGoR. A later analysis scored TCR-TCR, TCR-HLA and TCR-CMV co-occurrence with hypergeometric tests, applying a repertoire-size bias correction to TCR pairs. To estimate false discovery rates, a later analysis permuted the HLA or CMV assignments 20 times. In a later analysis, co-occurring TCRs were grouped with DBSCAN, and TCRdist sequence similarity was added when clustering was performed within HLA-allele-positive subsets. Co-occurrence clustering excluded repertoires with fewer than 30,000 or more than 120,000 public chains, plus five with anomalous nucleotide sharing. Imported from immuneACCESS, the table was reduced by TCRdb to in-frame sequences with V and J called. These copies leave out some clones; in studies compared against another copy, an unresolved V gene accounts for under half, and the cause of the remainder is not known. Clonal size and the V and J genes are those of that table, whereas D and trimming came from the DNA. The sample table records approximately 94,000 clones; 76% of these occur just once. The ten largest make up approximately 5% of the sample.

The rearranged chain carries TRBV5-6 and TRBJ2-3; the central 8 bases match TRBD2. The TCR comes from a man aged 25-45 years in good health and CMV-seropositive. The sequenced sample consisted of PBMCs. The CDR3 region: CASRLAGTDTQYF. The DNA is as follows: TGTGCCAGCAGACTAGCGGGCACAGATACGCAGTATTTT.